This TCR beta chain was identified in a study of blood T cells in healthy people across ages. This clonotype was detected a few times. A sample-barcoded 5' primer and a J-beta primer mix were used in a second PCR of roughly 6 to 11 cycles. TCRdb re-called the 5' RACE reads through MiXCR, storing one row per CDR3 protein. In the table there are 1.5 million to 2 million distinct CDR3 sequences, approximately 39% of which are singletons. The sequence came from a human donor in good health. The sequencing sample was made of blood.

CDR3 sequence (DNA): TGTGCCAGCAGTTTAGGGCGGAGGGGCACAGATACGCAGTATTTT. The encoded protein is CASSLGRRGTDTQYF. This chain connects TRBV12-3 or TRBV12-4 to TRBJ2-3; perhaps TRBD2 as D (6 bases). Deletions cut 1 base from V and 1 base from J, with 9 bases between. CDR3 length equals 15 residues.